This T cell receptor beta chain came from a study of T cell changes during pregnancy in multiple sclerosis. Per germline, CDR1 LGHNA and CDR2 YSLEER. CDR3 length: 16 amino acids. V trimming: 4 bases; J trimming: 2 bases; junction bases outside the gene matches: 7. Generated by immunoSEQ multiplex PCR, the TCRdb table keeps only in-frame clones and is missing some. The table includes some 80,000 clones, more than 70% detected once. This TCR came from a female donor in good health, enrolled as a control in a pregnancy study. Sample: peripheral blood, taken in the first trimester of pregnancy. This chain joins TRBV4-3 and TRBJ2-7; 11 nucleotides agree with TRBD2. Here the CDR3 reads CASSLLLAGVAYEQYF. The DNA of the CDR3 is TGCGCCAGCAGCCTATTACTAGCGGGAGTGGCCTACGAGCAGTACTTC.